Presented here are 30 T cell receptor beta chains from one specimen sequenced in a study of T-cell reconstitution after alpha-beta-depleted transplantation in children (dated by TCRdb to 2016 to 2017). Per the publication, the treatment or condition label means: allogeneic hematopoietic cell transplantation with graft depleted of TCRalphabeta T cells and CD19 B cells. Libraries were built with PCR. Sequenced using an Illumina HiSeq 2500. Molecular barcoding was employed in the preparation of TCR libraries, with unique molecular identifiers being used to normalize TCRbeta repertoire quantification. TCRdb took the public reads, trimmed them with fastp at Q25, ran MiXCR for clone calling and kept in-frame beta chains. One record per CDR3 amino acid sequence lists the most common genes and DNA. The sample table contains approximately 230,000 distinct CDR3 sequences; only one count was recorded for roughly 25% of them. The ten largest clones add up to over 2.5% of the sample.

Specimen: PBMCs, collected before TCRalphabeta/CD19-depleted stem cell transplant. The receptors shown here come from a girl aged 2 to 9 with Fanconi anemia, due to receive a stem cell transplant.

This clonotype was recorded at least ten times. This rearrangement joins TRBV25-1 to TRBJ2-5; 7 bases fit TRBD1. Germline V gene data show CDR1 as MGHDK and CDR2 as SYGVNS. This CDR3 is built from 15 residues. The V gene end was trimmed by 3 bases and the J gene end by 2 bases; junction bases not matched to a gene: 6. As DNA, the CDR3 is TGTGCCAGCAGTGAGGCACCGGACAGGCAAGAGACCCAGTACTTC. It encodes CASSEAPDRQETQYF.

This clonotype has more than one count but fewer than ten. The J gene is TRBJ2-7, the V gene TRBV5-5; 9 bases align to TRBD1. Trimming removed 4 bases from V and 2 bases from J; junction bases left unmatched: 7. The CDR3 is 15 residues long. Germline V gives CDR1 SGHKS, CDR2 YYEKEE (reference sequence). The CDR3: CASSTRTGVTYEQYF. DNA for the CDR3: TGTGCCAGCAGCACTAGGACAGGGGTTACCTACGAGCAGTACTTC.

The chain recombines TRBV20-1 with TRBJ2-1; TRBD2 is a possible D gene (6 bases). Germline lookup yields CDR1 DFQATT and CDR2 SNEGSKA (reference sequence). CDR3 size: 9 residues. CDR3 DNA: TGCAGGATCCGGGGGAACCAGTTCTTC. It codes for CRIRGNQFF.

The chain links TRBV29-1 to TRBJ2-7; D call uncertain. The CDR3 has 12 residues. Trimming removed 4 bases from V and 4 bases from J, with 11 bases in between. Germline V gives CDR1 SQVTM, CDR2 ANQGSEA. CDR3 nucleotide sequence: TGCAGCGTTGCCGAAATCGGGTACGAGCAGTACTTC. Translated, it gives CSVAEIGYEQYF.

This clonotype was seen repeatedly, ten times or more. This chain links TRBV20-1 with TRBJ2-7; D is ambiguous. Germline V gene data show CDR1 as DFQATT and CDR2 as SNEGSKA (reference sequence). CDR3 length: 13 residues. CDR3 residues: CSWADVGAYEQYF. The CDR3 DNA follows: TGCAGCTGGGCCGACGTGGGCGCTTACGAGCAGTACTTC.

This rearrangement joins TRBV7-3 to TRBJ2-7; TRBD2 matches at 10 bases. Per the germline V gene, CDR1 is SGHTA and CDR2 is FQGTGA. V gave up 5 bases and J gave up 4 bases; unmatched junction bases: 5. The CDR3 has 14 amino acids. CDR3 sequence reads: CASSTLAGGYEQYF. The CDR3 DNA reads TGTGCCAGCAGCACCTTAGCGGGAGGATACGAGCAGTACTTC. The full variable domain, its missing parts supplied by reference TRBV7-3 and TRBJ2-7, is GAGVSQTPSNKVTEKGKYVELRCDPISGHTALYWYRQSLGQGPEFLIYFQGTGAADDSGLPNDRFFAVRPEGSVSTLKIQRTERGDSAVYLCASSTLAGGYEQYFGPGTRLTVT.

This clonotype was counted between two and nine times. This rearrangement joins TRBV5-1 to TRBJ2-7, with 13 positions matching TRBD2. V trimming: 0 bases; J trimming: 4 bases; junction bases outside the gene matches: 4. Germline V lookup: CDR1 SGHRS, CDR2 YFSETQ. CDR3 length equals 16 residues. CDR3 in DNA: TGCGCCAGCAGCTTGGGACTAGCGGGAGGAAGGTACGAGCAGTACTTC. Its protein product is CASSLGLAGGRYEQYF.

This clonotype has at least ten counts. CDR3 region: CSATPYHRATYEQYF. The CDR3 DNA reads TGCAGTGCCACACCCTACCACAGGGCTACCTACGAGCAGTACTTC. The chain joins TRBV20-1 to TRBJ2-7, with a tentative D call TRBD1 (6 bases). V was shortened by 6 bases and J by 2 bases, with 20 bases between the two germline ends. Per the germline V gene, CDR1 is DFQATT and CDR2 is SNEGSKA (reference sequence). CDR3 length: 15 residues.

This clonotype was picked up many times. The chain combines TRBV7-9 with TRBJ2-2; D ambiguous. With 2 bases removed from V and 0 bases from J, the gap between germline ends came to 7 bases. Germline values: CDR1 SEHNR, CDR2 FQNEAQ (reference sequence). The length of the CDR3 is 15 residues. CDR3 protein: CASSLREANTGELFF. The CDR3 region has the DNA TGTGCCAGCAGCTTAAGAGAGGCGAACACCGGGGAGCTGTTTTTT. Combining the CDR3 with reference TRBV7-9 and TRBJ2-2 gives the whole variable domain DTGVSQNPRHKITKRGQNVTFRCDPISEHNRLYWYRQTLGQGPEFLTYFQNEAQLEKSRLLSDRFSAERPKGSFSTLEIQRTEQGDSAMYLCASSLREANTGELFFGEGSRLTVL.

Only one count was recorded for this clonotype. The rearrangement links TRBV12-3 or TRBV12-4 to TRBJ2-1; 8 bases match TRBD2. With 3 bases clipped from V and 9 bases from J, the junction kept 7 bases outside the gene matches. The CDR3 contains 14 residues. The CDR3 DNA follows: TGTGCCAGCAGTTTTTACGGGACTAGTTTTGAGCAGTTCTTC. Encoded protein: CASSFYGTSFEQFF.

V usage is TRBV12-3 or TRBV12-4 and J usage is TRBJ2-1, with 10 bases that match TRBD2. With 4 bases clipped from V and 8 bases from J, the junction kept 5 bases outside the gene matches. This CDR3 comprises 14 residues. Written as DNA, the CDR3 is TGTGCCAGCAGTTATAATAGCGGGAGGCATGAGCAGTTCTTC. Protein: CASSYNSGRHEQFF.

This clonotype came up a few times. The rearrangement links TRBV29-1 to TRBJ2-5; TRBD2 matches 13 bases. CDR1 and CDR2 (germline): SQVTM, ANQGSEA. CDR3 size: 15 residues. After removal of 4 bases from V and 1 base from J, the junction contained 3 bases not matched to a gene. CDR3 in amino acids: CSVGLAGGGQETQYF. The CDR3 nucleotides are TGCAGCGTTGGACTAGCGGGAGGAGGCCAAGAGACCCAGTACTTC.

This clonotype occurred many times. This chain joins TRBV7-9 and TRBJ2-5; D ambiguous. The CDR3 covers 14 residues. V was shortened by 4 bases and J by 5 bases, with 14 bases between the two germline ends. Germline V gives CDR1 SEHNR, CDR2 FQNEAQ (reference sequence). The CDR3 sequence is CASSWTVGNETQYF. As DNA, the CDR3 is TGTGCCAGCAGCTGGACGGTGGGGAATGAGACCCAGTACTTC.

The chain couples TRBV20-1 to TRBJ2-1, with D uncertain. This CDR3 is 12 amino acids long. V shed 4 bases and J shed 7 bases, with 11 bases lying between them. CDR1 DFQATT and CDR2 SNEGSKA come from the germline V gene (reference sequence). The CDR3 bases are TGCAGTGCTATCCGGGCCTGGAATGAGCAGTTCTTC. Its protein is CSAIRAWNEQFF.

The J gene is TRBJ2-7, the V gene TRBV29-1; TRBD1 matches 7 bases. Germline lookup yields CDR1 SQVTM and CDR2 ANQGSEA. There are 13 residues in the CDR3. With V trimmed by 7 bases and J by 3 bases, 9 bases remained unmatched. The CDR3 sequence is CSAGTAGYYEQYF. The CDR3 nucleotides are TGCAGCGCCGGGACAGCTGGGTACTACGAGCAGTACTTC.

The chain links TRBV20-1 to TRBJ2-5; D is unresolved. This CDR3 spans 14 amino acids. CDR1 and CDR2 from the germline V gene are DFQATT and SNEGSKA (reference sequence). With 0 bases removed from V and 5 bases from J, the gap between germline ends came to 13 bases. This CDR3 is CSARDGGDEETQYF. CDR3 in DNA: TGCAGTGCTAGAGATGGTGGGGATGAGGAGACCCAGTACTTC.

The rearrangement joins TRBV24-1 to TRBJ2-5, with a tentative D call TRBD2 (5 bases). V lost 10 bases to trimming and J lost 0 bases, with 26 bases between them. There are 18 residues in the CDR3. In germline, CDR1 is KGHDR, CDR2 SFDVKD. CDR3 sequence reads: CATRSDGRNSEYQETQYF. The CDR3 coding sequence is TGTGCCACGAGGTCCGATGGTCGGAATAGCGAGTACCAAGAGACCCAGTACTTC.

This clonotype was seen many times. The rearrangement joins TRBV29-1 to TRBJ2-2, with D perhaps TRBD1 (6 bases). The CDR3 consists of 14 residues. Trimming took off 5 bases at V and 3 bases at J, with 13 bases between the two ends. Per the germline V gene, CDR1 is SQVTM and CDR2 is ANQGSEA. CDR3 nucleotide sequence: TGCAGCGTTCAGGGGCTGGTGGACACCGGGGAGCTGTTTTTT. Amino acid sequence: CSVQGLVDTGELFF.

This clonotype was detected many times. This chain links TRBV28 with TRBJ1-5; TRBD1 agrees at 8 bases. The CDR3 loop spans 16 amino acids. CDR1 and CDR2 from the germline V gene are MDHEN and SYDVKM. J lost 2 bases, V lost 6 bases, and 9 bases had no gene match. The CDR3 loop reads CASRRQGWGGNQPQHF. DNA for the CDR3: TGTGCCAGCAGGAGACAGGGGTGGGGGGGCAATCAGCCCCAGCATTTT.

This chain joins TRBV28 and TRBJ2-7; TRBD1 might be the D (6 bases). Germline V gene sequence: CDR1 MDHEN, CDR2 SYDVKM. The CDR3 is made up of 17 amino acids. V gave up 2 bases and J gave up 4 bases, with 21 bases separating them. CDR3 residues: CASSLIGTQGMGYEQYF. As DNA, the CDR3 is TGTGCCAGCAGTTTAATTGGGACACAGGGAATGGGGTACGAGCAGTACTTC.

The rearrangement uses TRBV29-1 and TRBJ2-3, with 7 bases aligning to TRBD1. V gave up 7 bases and J gave up 2 bases; unmatched junction bases: 3. The CDR3 runs 12 residues. CDR1 and CDR2 from the germline V gene are SQVTM and ANQGSEA. CDR3 in amino acids: CSAEGATDTQYF. The DNA for the CDR3 is TGCAGCGCTGAGGGGGCCACAGATACGCAGTATTTT.

The gene calls are TRBV29-1 and TRBJ2-2, with TRBD2 matching over 8 bases. CDR3 length: 13 residues. Trimming took 8 bases from V and 1 from J; bases not matched to a gene: 3. Germline values: CDR1 SQVTM, CDR2 ANQGSEA. The CDR3, as DNA: TGCAGCTTCGGGAGGGAGAACACCGGGGAGCTGTTTTTT. It specifies CSFGRENTGELFF.

This clonotype has a handful of counts. The J gene is TRBJ2-1, the V gene TRBV6-5; TRBD1 might be the D (6 bases). The V gene lost 4 bases and the J gene lost 8 bases, with 15 bases spanning the gap. There are 14 residues in the CDR3. The V gene's germline CDR1 is MNHEY and CDR2 SVGAGI. The CDR3 loop is CASSSTGWGDEQFF. CDR3 DNA: TGTGCCAGCAGTTCCACAGGGTGGGGCGATGAGCAGTTCTTC.

The sample holds many counts of this clonotype. The rearrangement joins TRBV10-3 to TRBJ2-1; possible D gene TRBD2, 5 bases. This CDR3 spans 14 amino acids. Germline CDR1 ENHRY, CDR2 SYGVKD. Trimming took 8 bases from V and 3 from J, leaving 14 bases between them. CDR3: CAIGNGEFYNEQFF. DNA for the CDR3: TGTGCCATCGGGAACGGGGAATTCTACAATGAGCAGTTCTTC.

The V gene is TRBV20-1, the J gene TRBJ2-7; D is unresolved. This CDR3 has 13 residues. Deletions cut 3 bases from V and 4 bases from J, with 13 bases between. The germline CDR1 and CDR2 sequences are DFQATT and SNEGSKA (reference sequence). CDR3 coding DNA: TGCAGTGCTAGGTCGGGTTCCAAATACGAGCAGTACTTC. Encoded protein: CSARSGSKYEQYF.

The CDR3 region has the DNA TGCAGTGCTAGTGGGGCGACACTAACACCTGCTACACCGCCCCACAAAAACATTCAGTACTTC. Its protein product is CSASGATLTPATPPHKNIQYF. The chain links TRBV20-1 to TRBJ2-4, with D possibly matching TRBD1 (5 bases). Trimming cost V 3 bases and J 3 bases, with 33 bases left between them. This CDR3 has 21 amino acids. In germline, CDR1 is DFQATT, CDR2 SNEGSKA (reference sequence).

This clonotype was found a few times. The rearrangement joins TRBV7-2 to TRBJ2-1; 7 bases fit TRBD2. J was trimmed by 4 bases and V by 2 bases; bases with no gene match: 17. The germline V gene has CDR1 SGHTA and CDR2 FQGNSA. The CDR3 covers 19 residues. CDR3 bases: TGTGCCAGCAGCTTAAGGGTTCTGGGAGGGAGGGCCTCTTACAATGAGCAGTTCTTC. Translation: CASSLRVLGGRASYNEQFF.

This clonotype was counted ten times or more. The chain joins TRBV20-1 to TRBJ1-1, with 7 bases aligning to TRBD1. The CDR3 covers 17 residues. The junction had 20 bases not matched to a gene; V was cut back by 6 bases and J by 4 bases. CDR1 is DFQATT and CDR2 is SNEGSKA in the germline V gene (reference sequence). The CDR3 sequence is CSAKPWTGRSTLTEAFF. Here the CDR3 DNA reads TGCAGTGCAAAGCCGTGGACAGGTCGGTCGACCCTCACTGAAGCTTTCTTT.

This clonotype has a handful of counts. The chain has TRBV5-1 and TRBJ2-1; 8 bases are shared with TRBD1. The CDR3 is 15 residues long. Losses at the gene ends were 4 bases for V and 8 bases for J; bases not matched to a gene: 11. Germline loops: CDR1 SGHRS, CDR2 YFSETQ. CDR3 sequence (DNA): TGCGCCAGCAGCGGGGGGTCAGGGGGCGCCCATGAGCAGTTCTTC. It is translated as CASSGGSGGAHEQFF.

About this clonotype itself: Just one base apart from a much larger clone, this may be a read error. The genes are TRBV29-1 and TRBJ2-7, with unresolved D. Trimming cost V 0 bases and J 2 bases, with 17 bases left between them. Germline CDR1 and CDR2: SQVTM and ANQGSEA. The CDR3 length is 16 residues. The CDR3 bases are TGCAGCGTTGAAGATCGCAGGCAGGTGAGTGCCTACGAGCAGTACTTC. Amino acids: CSVEDRRQVSAYEQYF.